What follows are 3 T cell receptor beta chains derived from one specimen sequenced in a study of STAT3 mutations in large granular lymphocyte leukemia. Regarding the study as a whole: In T-cell large granular lymphocyte leukemia, about half of patients showed multiple immunodominant subclonotypes.

These receptors have no identified antigens. Using immunoSEQ multiplex PCR, the repertoire was profiled, and TCRdb retains in-frame clones only, with some absent. Among over 8,500 clones, around 87% were seen once, and the ten largest hold roughly 84%. Sequencing was carried out using peripheral blood mononuclear cells. The receptor set was obtained from an elderly man with T-cell large granular lymphocyte leukemia. Some clones in this sample may be carry-over from other donors' samples.

The chain joins TRBV29-1 to TRBJ2-7; D may be TRBD1 (6 bases). V lost 7 bases and J lost 3, with 13 bases in between. The CDR3 consists of 12 residues. CDR1 and CDR2 from the germline V gene are SQVTM and ANQGSEA. The CDR3 sequence is CSAVTGGYEQYF. The CDR3 nucleotides read TGCAGCGCAGTGACAGGAGGCTACGAGCAGTACTTC.

The CDR3 sequence: CASSLATGSNTEAFF. The CDR3 DNA is TGCGCCAGCAGCTTGGCGACAGGGTCGAACACTGAAGCTTTCTTT. This chain links TRBV5-1 with TRBJ1-1; 7 positions agree with TRBD1. The germline gives CDR1 SGHRS, CDR2 YFSETQ. This CDR3 spans 15 amino acids. V was clipped by 0 bases and J by 1 base; unmatched bases: 3.

The gene calls are TRBV5-1 and TRBJ2-2, with D uncertain. With 0 bases removed from V and 7 bases from J, the gap between germline ends came to 7 bases. Germline V gives CDR1 SGHRS, CDR2 YFSETQ. This CDR3 is built from 13 residues. CDR3 nucleotides: TGCGCCAGCAGCTTGGGGGGAAACGGGGAGCTGTTTTTT. It codes for CASSLGGNGELFF.